Listed below are T cell receptor beta chains from one sample, sequenced in a study of T cells after yellow fever vaccination. TCRdb redid the calling of the 5' RACE reads with MiXCR, one entry per CDR3 protein. The table lists 300,000 to 400,000 distinct CDR3 sequences, approximately 13% of them singletons. The starting material was CD4+ T cells sorted from PBMCs, obtained 15 days after the yellow fever booster vaccination. These receptors all come from a man younger than 35 who received the YFV17D yellow fever vaccine. The CDR3 runs from the conserved cysteine through the conserved F or W. Each record gives: V gene, clone size, J gene, D gene, CDR3 protein, CDR3 DNA. The D gene is left open where the match is weak. A clone size is listed for some rows: how often the clone was seen (once, few, many), or a class if it is expanded.

>TRBV4-3|once|TRBJ1-2|-
CASSPETGTGNYGYTF
TGCGCCAGCAGCCCAGAGACCGGGACGGGAAACTATGGCTACACCTTC
>TRBV7-7|many|TRBJ2-5|-
CASSLGGAPLQETQYF
TGTGCCAGCAGCTTAGGAGGGGCCCCTCTCCAAGAGACCCAGTACTTC
>TRBV4-1|-|TRBJ2-3|-
CASSKQMTGLDTDTQYF
TGCGCCAGCAGTAAACAAATGACGGGACTTGACACAGATACGCAGTATTTT
>TRBV4-3|-|TRBJ2-5|-
CASSQGRPQETQYF
TGCGCCAGCAGCCAAGGGAGGCCCCAAGAGACCCAGTACTTC
>TRBV20-1|few|TRBJ1-2|-
CSASRGNYGYTF
TGCAGTGCTAGTCGAGGGAACTATGGCTACACCTTC
>TRBV15|few|TRBJ2-2|TRBD1
CATSPRTGGDTGELFF
TGTGCCACCAGCCCCAGGACAGGGGGGGACACCGGGGAGCTGTTTTTT
>TRBV5-1|many|TRBJ2-1|-
CASSLVRYNEQFF
TGCGCCAGCAGCTTGGTCCGATACAATGAGCAGTTCTTC
>TRBV7-8|few|TRBJ2-7|-
CASSLDRVGEQYF
TGTGCCAGCAGCTTAGACAGGGTAGGGGAGCAGTACTTC
>TRBV15|few|TRBJ2-5|-
CATSREGRETQYF
TGTGCCACCAGCAGAGAAGGGAGGGAGACCCAGTACTTC
>TRBV7-3|-|TRBJ2-2|-
CASSSNRVRDTGELFF
TGTGCCAGCAGCTCAAATCGTGTGAGGGACACCGGGGAGCTGTTTTTT
>TRBV7-9|-|TRBJ2-3|-
CASSLAASADTQYF
TGTGCCAGCAGCTTAGCGGCGAGCGCCGATACGCAGTATTTT
>TRBV4-3|-|TRBJ2-7|-
CASSQDMRGEQYF
TGCGCCAGCAGCCAAGATATGAGGGGCGAGCAGTACTTC
>TRBV27|few|TRBJ2-3|-
CASGVDTQYF
TGTGCCAGCGGGGTAGATACGCAGTATTTT
>TRBV6-6|-|TRBJ1-5|-
CASSYSVQGNQPQHF
TGTGCCAGCAGTTACTCGGTTCAGGGCAATCAGCCCCAGCATTTT
>TRBV12-3/TRBV12-4|-|TRBJ1-1|-
CASSFGARAFF
TGTGCCAGCAGTTTTGGGGCTAGGGCTTTCTTT
>TRBV5-1|few|TRBJ2-2|TRBD1
CASSSTGTGGGTGELFF
TGCGCCAGCAGCTCCACCGGGACAGGCGGCGGGACCGGGGAGCTGTTTTTT
>TRBV7-9|-|TRBJ2-1|TRBD2
CASSRTSGGPVYNEQFF
TGTGCCAGCAGCCGGACTAGCGGGGGCCCGGTATACAATGAGCAGTTCTTC
>TRBV7-9|-|TRBJ1-1|-
CASSLAVGALDTEAFF
TGTGCCAGCAGCTTAGCGGTCGGGGCGTTGGACACTGAAGCTTTCTTT
>TRBV6-2/TRBV6-3|few|TRBJ2-6|-
CASSAPRSSGANVLTF
TGTGCCAGCAGTGCTCCAAGAAGCTCTGGGGCCAACGTCCTGACTTTC
>TRBV27|-|TRBJ1-5|TRBD1
CASSLKGQGVKRNQPQHF
TGTGCCAGCAGTTTGAAGGGACAGGGAGTTAAGAGGAATCAGCCCCAGCATTTT
>TRBV11-2|-|TRBJ2-5|TRBD2
CASSLGGGTTGETQYF
TGTGCCAGCAGCTTGGGCGGGGGGACTACAGGGGAGACCCAGTACTTC
>TRBV10-3|-|TRBJ2-1|TRBD1
CAIRAGTGDNEQFF
TGTGCCATCAGGGCCGGGACAGGGGACAATGAGCAGTTCTTC
>TRBV2|many|TRBJ1-1|-
CASSDSVTEAFF
TGTGCCAGCAGCGACAGTGTCACTGAAGCTTTCTTT
>TRBV12-3/TRBV12-4|-|TRBJ2-1|TRBD1
CASRQRQGFHNEQFF
TGTGCCAGCAGGCAGAGACAGGGGTTCCACAATGAGCAGTTCTTC
>TRBV29-1|-|TRBJ2-3|-
CSVVGRVASTDTQYF
TGCAGCGTTGTCGGTCGGGTGGCTAGCACAGATACGCAGTATTTT
>TRBV20-1|-|TRBJ1-5|-
CSARDSGQPQHF
TGCAGTGCTAGGGACAGCGGACAGCCCCAGCATTTT
>TRBV6-5|-|TRBJ2-3|-
CASSSPGAITDTQYF
TGTGCCAGCAGTTCGCCCGGGGCGATTACAGATACGCAGTATTTT